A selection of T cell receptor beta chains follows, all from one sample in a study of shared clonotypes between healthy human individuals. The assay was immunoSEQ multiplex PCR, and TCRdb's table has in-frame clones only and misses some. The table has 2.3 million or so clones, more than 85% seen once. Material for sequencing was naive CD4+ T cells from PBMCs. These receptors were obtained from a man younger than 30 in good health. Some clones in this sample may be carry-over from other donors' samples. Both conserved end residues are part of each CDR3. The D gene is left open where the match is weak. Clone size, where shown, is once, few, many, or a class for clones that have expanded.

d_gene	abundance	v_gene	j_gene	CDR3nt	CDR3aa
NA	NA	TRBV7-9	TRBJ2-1	TGTGCCAGCAGCTTAGCGGCTAGCTGGGAATATGAGCAGTTCTTC	CASSLAASWEYEQFF
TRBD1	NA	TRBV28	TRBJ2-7	TGTGCCAGCAGAGGCGGGACAGGGGCCTACGAGCAGTACTTC	CASRGGTGAYEQYF
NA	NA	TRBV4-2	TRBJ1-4	TGTGCCAGCAGCCAAGAGGTACCCGGGGCCGGGGCAACTAATGAAAAACTGTTTTTT	CASSQEVPGAGATNEKLFF
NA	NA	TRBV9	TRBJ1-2	TGTGCCAGCAGGTCAGTAGGGACTGAAGGCTATGGCTACACCTTC	CASRSVGTEGYGYTF
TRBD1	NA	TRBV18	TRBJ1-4	TGTGCCAGCTCACCACCGACAGGGGCTAATGAAAAACTGTTTTTT	CASSPPTGANEKLFF
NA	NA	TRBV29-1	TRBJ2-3	TGCAGCCCCGAGACGGCGGTTGATACGCAGTATTTT	CSPETAVDTQYF
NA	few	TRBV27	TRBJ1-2	TGTGCCAGCAGTTTGAGGGGGGAGATCTATGGCTACACCTTC	CASSLRGEIYGYTF
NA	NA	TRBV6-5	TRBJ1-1	TGTGCCAGCAGTTACTCCGGTACCGCTGACACTGAAGCTTTCTTT	CASSYSGTADTEAFF
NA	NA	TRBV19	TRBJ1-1	TGTGCCAGTAGTATAGGGTCTGATGGGGGGGCAGAAGCTTTCTTT	CASSIGSDGGAEAFF
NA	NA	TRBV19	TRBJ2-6	TGTGCCAGTAGTATTTGGGGGGCCAACGTCCTGACTTTC	CASSIWGANVLTF
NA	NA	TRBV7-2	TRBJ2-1	TGTGCCAGCAGCTTACCTTACAATGAGCAGTTCTTC	CASSLPYNEQFF
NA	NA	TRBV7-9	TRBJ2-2	TGTGCCAGCAGCTTAAAACAGAGAGGCGGGGAGCTGTTTTTT	CASSLKQRGGELFF
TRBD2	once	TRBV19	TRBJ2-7	TGTGCCAGTAGTCCTCGCGGGACTAACACCTACGAGCAGTACTTC	CASSPRGTNTYEQYF
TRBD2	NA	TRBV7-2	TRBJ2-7	TGTGCCAGCAGCAGAGAAGCGGGAGACACCTACGAGCAGTACTTC	CASSREAGDTYEQYF
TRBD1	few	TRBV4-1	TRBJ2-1	TGCGCCAGCAGCCCCTTAATCTCCACCGGGACAGCCTACAATGAGCAGTTCTTC	CASSPLISTGTAYNEQFF
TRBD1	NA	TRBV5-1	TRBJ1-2	TGCGCCAGCAGCCTCCTGGGGGGACAGGGTCCAGGCCACACCTTC	CASSLLGGQGPGHTF
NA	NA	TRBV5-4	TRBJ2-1	TGTGCCAGCAGCTTGCCAGTGTACAATGAGCAGTTCTTC	CASSLPVYNEQFF
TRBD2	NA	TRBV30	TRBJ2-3	TGTGCCTGGAGGACCGCGGGAGCGCCAGATACGCAGTATTTT	CAWRTAGAPDTQYF
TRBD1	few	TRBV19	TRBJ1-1	TGTGCCAGTAGTATGCGACAGGGGACTTTCTTT	CASSMRQGTFF
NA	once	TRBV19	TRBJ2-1	TGTGCCAGTAGTCCCCAACAGGGGGGGACTTACAATGAGCAGTTCTTC	CASSPQQGGTYNEQFF
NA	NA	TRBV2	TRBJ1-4	TGTGCCAGCAGAGATTCCCGGGGTAATGAAAAACTGTTTTTT	CASRDSRGNEKLFF
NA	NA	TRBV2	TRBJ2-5	TGTGCCAGCAGTGAAGCTCCAGGAAAGGGAGGGACCCAGTACTTC	CASSEAPGKGGTQYF
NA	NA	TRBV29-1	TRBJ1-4	TGCAGCGTTGCCCGGACCGAAAAACTGTTTTTT	CSVARTEKLFF
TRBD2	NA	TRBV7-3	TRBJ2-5	TGTGCCAGCAGCTCCAGACTAGCGGGAGGCGTAGAGACCCAGTACTTC	CASSSRLAGGVETQYF
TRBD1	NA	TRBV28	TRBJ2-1	TGTGCCAGCACCTCCGGAGACAGGGGTTATGAGCAGTTCTTC	CASTSGDRGYEQFF
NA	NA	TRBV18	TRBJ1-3	TGTGCCAGCTCACCGGGCCGTAGCAGCGGGGGGGACACCATATATTTT	CASSPGRSSGGDTIYF
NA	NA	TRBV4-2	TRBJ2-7	TGTGCCAGCAGCCAAAGGGAGACCTACGAGCAGTACTTC	CASSQRETYEQYF
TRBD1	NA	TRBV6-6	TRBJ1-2	TGTGCCAGCAGTTACTCGGACAGGGACTATGGCTACACCTTC	CASSYSDRDYGYTF
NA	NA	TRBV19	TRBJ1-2	TGTGCCAGTAGCTCCCCGCACGAGGCGGTCTATGGCTACACCTTC	CASSSPHEAVYGYTF
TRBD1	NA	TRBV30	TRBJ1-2	TGTGCCTGGGGACAGGGTTTTTCAGACGGCTACACCTTC	CAWGQGFSDGYTF
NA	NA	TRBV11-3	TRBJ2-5	TGTGCCAGCAGCTCAGAAGTAGAGACCCAGTACTTC	CASSSEVETQYF
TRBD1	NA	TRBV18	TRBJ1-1	TGTGCCAGCTCACTGGACAGGGTCCTACAAAACACTGAAGCTTTCTTT	CASSLDRVLQNTEAFF
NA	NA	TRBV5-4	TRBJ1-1	TGTGCCAGCAGCTTGAGGGGGTTGAACACTGAAGCTTTCTTT	CASSLRGLNTEAFF
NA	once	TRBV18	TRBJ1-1	TGTGCCAGCTCACCTACGTTACCAGTCTCTGAAGCTTTCTTT	CASSPTLPVSEAFF
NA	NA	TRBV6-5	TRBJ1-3	TGTGCCAGCAGCCCTCATGGGGGATCTGGAAACACCATATATTTT	CASSPHGGSGNTIYF
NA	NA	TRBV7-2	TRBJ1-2	TGTGCCAGCAGCTTATCTCAGGGGAACTATGGCTACACCTTC	CASSLSQGNYGYTF
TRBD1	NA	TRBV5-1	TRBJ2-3	TGCGCCAGCAGCCCGGACAGGGTGCGAGATACGCAGTATTTT	CASSPDRVRDTQYF
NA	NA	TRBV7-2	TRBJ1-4	TGTGCCAGCAGCTTATCAAGGGCAGGCTTTAATGAAAAACTGTTTTTT	CASSLSRAGFNEKLFF
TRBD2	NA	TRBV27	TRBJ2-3	TGTGCCAGCAGCGTGCACGGGACTAGCGGGAGGGGTGGGGTTAGCACAGATACGCAGTATTTT	CASSVHGTSGRGGVSTDTQYF
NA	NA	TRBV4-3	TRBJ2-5	TGCGCCAGCAGCCAAGATATCCGGGTTCAAGAGACCCAGTACTTC	CASSQDIRVQETQYF
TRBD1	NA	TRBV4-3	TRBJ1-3	TGCGCCAGCAGCTCTCTACAGGGGGGTGGAAACACCATATATTTT	CASSSLQGGGNTIYF
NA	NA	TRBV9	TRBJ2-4	TGTGCCAGCAGCTTAGGACCCTACGGAAGCATTCAGTACTTC	CASSLGPYGSIQYF
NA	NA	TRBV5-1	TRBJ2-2	TGCGCCAGCAGCCCCGGGGAGGGGGCCGGGGAGCTGTTTTTT	CASSPGEGAGELFF
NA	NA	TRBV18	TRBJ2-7	TGTGCCAGCTCTCCCGGACAGTCCTACGAGCAGTACTTC	CASSPGQSYEQYF
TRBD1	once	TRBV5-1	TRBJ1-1	TGCGCCAGCAGCCAAAAAAATGGACAGGTCGCCACTGAAGCTTTCTTT	CASSQKNGQVATEAFF
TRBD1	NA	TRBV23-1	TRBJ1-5	TGCGCCAGCAGTCACCCGACAGGGAATCCCCATTATAGCAATCAGCCCCAGCATTTT	CASSHPTGNPHYSNQPQHF
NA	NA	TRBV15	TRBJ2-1	TGTGCCACAAACCGGAGGGGTAGTGATGAGCAGTTCTTC	CATNRRGSDEQFF
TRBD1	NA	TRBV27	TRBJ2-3	TGTGCCAGCAGTGGGGACAGGGCTTGGAATACGCAGTATTTT	CASSGDRAWNTQYF
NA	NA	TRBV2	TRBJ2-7	TGTGCCAGCAGTGCACTCCCCCGGATACGGAGGCTGGAGCAGTACTTC	CASSALPRIRRLEQYF